Listed below are T cell receptor beta chains from one sample, sequenced in a study of T-cell reconstitution after alpha-beta-depleted transplantation in children. MiXCR, run by TCRdb on the PCR reads, gives a single entry per CDR3 protein. Of hundreds of thousands of distinct CDR3 sequences in the sample, around 15% are singletons; the top ten hold approximately 5%. The source was PBMCs, mostly from graft donor cells, collected 360 days after TCRalphabeta/CD19-depleted stem cell transplant. Source of these receptors: a male patient younger than 18 who had a stem cell transplant for acute lymphoblastic leukemia, so the T cells may come from the graft donor. Both conserved end residues are part of each CDR3. D genes are given only for firm matches. Clone size is stated in some rows and not others, as once, few, many or a class when expanded.

d_gene,abundance,j_gene,v_gene,CDR3nt,CDR3aa
NA,NA,TRBJ1-5,TRBV20-1,TGCAGTGCTACCCCAGGGAGTGGGCAGCCCCAGCATTTT,CSATPGSGQPQHF
NA,few,TRBJ2-2,TRBV7-3,TGTGCCAGCAGCTATGGGATGGATAACACCGGGGAGCTGTTTTTT,CASSYGMDNTGELFF
NA,NA,TRBJ2-5,TRBV6-1,TGTGCCAGCGGGGAGACGGGAAGAGGGGAGACCCAGTACTTC,CASGETGRGETQYF
NA,NA,TRBJ1-1,TRBV11-2,TGTGCCAGCAGCTTAGATCCACAGGGTCGGGCTTTCTTT,CASSLDPQGRAFF
TRBD2,NA,TRBJ2-1,TRBV5-1,TGCGCCAGCAGCGAGGGACTAGCGGAAATTTTATACAATGAGCAGTTCTTC,CASSEGLAEILYNEQFF
NA,NA,TRBJ2-2,TRBV7-8,TGTGCCAGCAGCTTTAGTCTAGAAACCTTCGGGGAGCTGTTTTTT,CASSFSLETFGELFF
NA,NA,TRBJ2-7,TRBV12-3/TRBV12-4,TGTGCCAGCAGTCCACAGGTAGAGGGGAGAGGCGAGCAGTACTTC,CASSPQVEGRGEQYF
NA,many,TRBJ1-1,TRBV29-1,TGCAGCGTTGTCCCACGGCACTACACTGAAGCTTTCTTT,CSVVPRHYTEAFF
NA,many,TRBJ2-7,TRBV6-2/TRBV6-3,TGTGCCAGCAGTCTCAACGGACGGCTTGTCGAGCAGTACTTC,CASSLNGRLVEQYF
NA,many,TRBJ2-1,TRBV27,TGTGCCAGCAGCTTCCCCGGTAATGAGCAGTTCTTC,CASSFPGNEQFF
TRBD1,NA,TRBJ1-5,TRBV29-1,TGCAGCGTTGACCCAGGGGGAAATCAGCCCCAGCATTTT,CSVDPGGNQPQHF
TRBD2,NA,TRBJ2-5,TRBV18,TGTGCCACCCCGGGACTAGCGGGAGCAAAAGGCCAAGAGACCCAGTACTTC,CATPGLAGAKGQETQYF
NA,many,TRBJ2-7,TRBV27,TGTGCCAGCGGACTCTACGAGCAGTACTTC,CASGLYEQYF
TRBD2,NA,TRBJ2-5,TRBV5-1,TGCGCCAGCAGCTCCTTTCTTCTAGCGGGGTCACAAGAGACCCAGTACTTC,CASSSFLLAGSQETQYF
TRBD1,NA,TRBJ1-2,TRBV5-1,TGCGCCAGCAGTCCGAGACAGGGGTTGGACTATGGCTACACCTTC,CASSPRQGLDYGYTF
NA,few,TRBJ2-3,TRBV18,TGTGCCAGCTCACCACCGTCGGGGCGGAGCACAGATACGCAGTATTTT,CASSPPSGRSTDTQYF
NA,NA,TRBJ2-1,TRBV24-1,TGTGCCACCAGTGACCCAGGCTCCGGAGGTCCCCAGATCTTC,CATSDPGSGGPQIF
NA,few,TRBJ2-7,TRBV5-1,TGCGCCAGCAGCTTGGGGAGGCTAGCGAGCAACTCCTACGAGCAGTACTTC,CASSLGRLASNSYEQYF
NA,NA,TRBJ2-7,TRBV6-2/TRBV6-3,TGTGCCAGCAGTCCATCGGGCAGGGGCCTCTACGAGCAGTACTTC,CASSPSGRGLYEQYF
TRBD1,few,TRBJ2-3,TRBV12-3/TRBV12-4,TGTGCCAGCAGCACCGGGACAGGGGGCCTAAGCACAGATACGCAGTATTTT,CASSTGTGGLSTDTQYF
TRBD1,NA,TRBJ1-5,TRBV12-5,TGTGATAGTGGCAATGCCCCCGACAGGGTTCGAAATCAGCCCCAGCATTTT,CDSGNAPDRVRNQPQHF
TRBD1,few,TRBJ2-7,TRBV7-3,TGTGCCAGCAGCCCACATCCCGGGACAGGGGCCGAGCAGTACTTC,CASSPHPGTGAEQYF
TRBD1,NA,TRBJ2-7,TRBV7-2,TGTGCCAGCAGGGTCGCTTCAGGGGGCCCCTCCTACGAGCAGTACTTC,CASRVASGGPSYEQYF
NA,NA,TRBJ1-2,TRBV29-1,TGCAGCGTTGAAACAGACCGTAACTATGGCTACACCTTC,CSVETDRNYGYTF
TRBD2,NA,TRBJ2-3,TRBV18,TGTGCCAGCTCACCATTCGAGGGAGGGACAGATACGCAGTATTTT,CASSPFEGGTDTQYF
TRBD2,NA,TRBJ2-1,TRBV29-1,TGCAGCGGGGTACTAGCGGAGAGCTCCTACAATGAGCAGTTCTTC,CSGVLAESSYNEQFF
TRBD2,few,TRBJ2-5,TRBV4-1,TGCGCCAGCAGCCCCAGGCCAGCGGGATGGGAGACCCAGTACTTC,CASSPRPAGWETQYF
NA,many,TRBJ2-7,TRBV20-1,TGCAGTGCTAGATCTATTGAGGGTTCGGCAGGGAGAGGCTACGAGCAGTACTTC,CSARSIEGSAGRGYEQYF
NA,NA,TRBJ1-1,TRBV5-1,TGCGCCAGCAGCTTGGCGTTGGTGGCAAGATCCACTGAAGCTTTCTTT,CASSLALVARSTEAFF
NA,many,TRBJ2-2,TRBV27,TGTGCCAGCAGTTTATGGGGAACCGGGGAGCTGTTTTTT,CASSLWGTGELFF
NA,few,TRBJ2-7,TRBV10-3,TGTGCCATCAGTGTTTTTCCAAAGCGGCAGCTCTACGAGCAGTACTTC,CAISVFPKRQLYEQYF
TRBD2,NA,TRBJ2-1,TRBV20-1,TGCAGTGCTAGACTAACTAGCGTAGGGCTCCACAATGAGCAGTTCTTC,CSARLTSVGLHNEQFF
NA,few,TRBJ2-7,TRBV5-1,TGCGCCAGCACCCCGGAGTTCCTTGGCTACGAGCAGTACTTC,CASTPEFLGYEQYF
NA,many,TRBJ2-1,TRBV5-1,TGCGCCAGCAGCCCCCTACCGAGCTCCTACAATGAGCAGTTCTTC,CASSPLPSSYNEQFF
TRBD2,NA,TRBJ2-3,TRBV7-3,TGTGCCAGCGCTCGCCTAGCGGGCACAGATACGCAGTATTTT,CASARLAGTDTQYF
NA,few,TRBJ2-5,TRBV24-1,TGTGCCCCTAGAGGGGGAGGGGAAGAGACCCAGTACTTC,CAPRGGGEETQYF
NA,few,TRBJ2-1,TRBV3-1,TGTGCCAGCAGCCGAGGTTCGGGGGTTGTCTCCTACAATGAGCAGTTCTTC,CASSRGSGVVSYNEQFF
NA,many,TRBJ2-3,TRBV28,TGTGCCAGCAGTTTGGGTCTAGCGACAGATACGCAGTATTTT,CASSLGLATDTQYF
NA,many,TRBJ1-1,TRBV20-1,TGCAGTGCTAGCCGGGGGAACACTGAAGCTTTCTTT,CSASRGNTEAFF
TRBD1,NA,TRBJ1-2,TRBV20-1,TGCAGTGCCAGGGGGATAGGGGGAAGAAGATATGGCTACACCTTC,CSARGIGGRRYGYTF
TRBD2,few,TRBJ2-4,TRBV29-1,TGCAGCGTGCGTGCGGGACTAGCGGGAGGCGGCGCCAAAAACATTCAGTACTTC,CSVRAGLAGGGAKNIQYF
TRBD1,NA,TRBJ1-5,TRBV20-1,TGCAGTGCCTCGGGACAGGGGGCGTCTCGGGCCCAGCATTTT,CSASGQGASRAQHF
NA,NA,TRBJ2-7,TRBV29-1,TGCAGCGTTGAGTCGCAATTTTCCTACGAGCAGTACTTC,CSVESQFSYEQYF
NA,few,TRBJ2-1,TRBV20-1,TGCAGTGCTAGAGATAGGGGCGGGGATGAGCAGTTCTTC,CSARDRGGDEQFF
NA,NA,TRBJ2-4,TRBV15,TGTGCCACCAGCAGACAGGGGCCCTCGCGGAACATTCAGTACTTC,CATSRQGPSRNIQYF
TRBD1,many,TRBJ2-1,TRBV29-1,TGCAGCGGTACTGACAGGGGACCTTCCTACAATGAGCAGTTCTTC,CSGTDRGPSYNEQFF
NA,NA,TRBJ2-2,TRBV4-2,TGTGCCAGCAGCTACAGGGTGGAGAACACCGGGGAGCTGTTTTTT,CASSYRVENTGELFF
NA,many,TRBJ2-2,TRBV15,TGTGCCACCCGAGGAGGGTCTAACACCGGGGAGCTGTTTTTT,CATRGGSNTGELFF
NA,NA,TRBJ2-1,TRBV4-1,TGCGCCAGCAGCCAAGTTAGTTTTTCCCTAGGGGTCGGGTATGAGCAGTTCTTC,CASSQVSFSLGVGYEQFF
TRBD1,NA,TRBJ2-5,TRBV10-2,TGCGCCAGCAGCTTGGGGGACAGGGGAGAGACCCAGTACTTC,CASSLGDRGETQYF
TRBD2,few,TRBJ2-7,TRBV5-1,TGCGCCAGCAGCTTGGATACTAGCGGGAGATACGAGCAGTACTTC,CASSLDTSGRYEQYF